This T cell receptor (beta chain) was profiled in a study of identical twins. Template switching created a universal primer site, and the cDNA included unique molecular identifiers. TCRdb fed the 5' RACE reads into MiXCR, producing one record per CDR3 protein. The sample contains about 520,000 distinct CDR3 sequences, less than 25% of which appear only once. The CDR3 runs to 13 residues. The V gene's germline CDR1 is KGHDR and CDR2 SFDVKD. Trimming pared 4 bases from V and 5 bases from J, leaving 10 bases between. These data are also associated with another study on T cells expressing NK-cell markers. That paper states: It was still unclear whether expanded NKG2C+ T cell clones were HCMV specific.

The receptor's source is a woman between 18 and 29 years old in good health. V gene TRBV24-1 combines with J gene TRBJ2-5; D may be TRBD2 (6 bases). The sequenced material came from CD4+ T cells sorted from blood. CDR3: CATSERGGETQYF. The CDR3 bases are TGTGCCACCAGTGAGCGGGGCGGGGAGACCCAGTACTTC.